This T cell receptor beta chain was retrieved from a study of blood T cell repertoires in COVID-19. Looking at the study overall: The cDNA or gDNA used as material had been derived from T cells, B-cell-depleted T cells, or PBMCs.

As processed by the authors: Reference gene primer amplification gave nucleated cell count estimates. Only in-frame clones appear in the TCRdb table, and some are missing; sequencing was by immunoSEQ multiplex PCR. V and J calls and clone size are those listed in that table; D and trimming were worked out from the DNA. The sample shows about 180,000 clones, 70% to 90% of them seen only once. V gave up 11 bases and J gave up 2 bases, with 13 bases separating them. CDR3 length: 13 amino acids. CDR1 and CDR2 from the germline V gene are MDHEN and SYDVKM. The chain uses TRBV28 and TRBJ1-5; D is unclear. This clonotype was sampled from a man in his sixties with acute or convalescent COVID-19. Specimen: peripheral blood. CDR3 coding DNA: TGTGCCGCGAAAGGAGAGGGCAATCAGCCCCAGCATTTT. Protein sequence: CAAKGEGNQPQHF.